This T cell receptor beta chain was captured in a study of monozygotic twins with inflammatory bowel disease. For this clonotype: The antigen is undetermined.

Germline CDR1 LNHDA, CDR2 SQIVND (reference sequence). The CDR3 covers 15 residues. Broader study findings: IBD patients exhibited fewer clonotypes shared with other individuals than healthy twins, particularly with disease activity. For IBD, no single strong associated signal or clonotype was supported.

Samples each yielded cDNA through eight separate reactions. Template switching was used to attach UMIs, which incorporated a 6-nucleotide sample barcode. TCRdb re-called the 5' RACE reads and shows each CDR3 protein once, DNA omitted. Its table lists 200,000 to 250,000 distinct CDR3 sequences. The source of this sequence is a human donor with ulcerative colitis or Crohn's disease, or a healthy co-twin of an affected twin (not recorded which). V gene TRBV19 combines with J gene TRBJ2-2; checking the TCRdb D call of TRBD1 is not possible without DNA. Sequenced: blood. The CDR3 loop reads CASSGDRAGTGELFF.